Shown below are 22 T cell receptor beta chains from a single sample sequenced in a study of T cell repertoires in cytomegalovirus infection. In TCRdb, the reads were re-called with MiXCR into one record per CDR3 protein. Of approximately 500,000 distinct CDR3 sequences in the sample, approximately 15% were seen once. The sample was CD8+ T cells from PBMCs. The origin of the receptors is a human donor in good health (CMV status not recorded). Some clones in this sample may be carry-over from other donors' samples.

This clonotype was counted ten times or more. This chain joins TRBV7-9 and TRBJ1-5; D might be TRBD1 (5 bases). There are 14 residues in the CDR3. V lost 2 bases, J lost 6 bases, and 11 bases lay in between. Looked up from germline, CDR1 is SEHNR and CDR2 is FQNEAQ (reference sequence). The CDR3 here is CASSLIGGGQPQHF. CDR3 coding DNA: TGTGCCAGCAGCTTAATCGGGGGAGGTCAGCCCCAGCATTTT.

There are many counts of this clonotype. V usage is TRBV11-2 and J usage is TRBJ2-1; D is tentatively TRBD1 or TRBD2 (5 bases each). Trimming left V 6 bases short and J 10 bases short, with 16 bases between. The CDR3 is 13 residues long. Looked up from germline, CDR1 is SGHAT and CDR2 is FQNNGV. In nucleotides, the CDR3 is TGTGCCAGCAGAAAACGGGACCCAATGGAGCAGTTCTTC. This codes for CASRKRDPMEQFF.

This clonotype has a count of ten or more. The chain couples TRBV7-8 to TRBJ2-3, with a weak D call TRBD1 (7 bases). Trimming stripped 10 bases from V and 0 bases from J, with 17 bases between. Per germline, CDR1 SGHVS and CDR2 FQNEAQ. CDR3 size: 15 residues. The CDR3 loop is CAINGGGPSTDTQYF. In DNA, the CDR3 is TGTGCCATTAACGGAGGGGGCCCCAGCACAGATACGCAGTATTTT.

As to this clonotype: This could be a read error, since a much larger clone is one nucleotide away. The genes are TRBV4-1 and TRBJ2-2, with D tentatively TRBD2 (6 bases). The CDR3 runs to 14 residues. Per germline, CDR1 MGHRA and CDR2 YSYEKL. In nucleotides, the CDR3 is TGCGCCAGCAGCCAGGGACTGCTCACCGGGGTGCTGTTTTTT. This translates into CASSQGLLTGVLFF.

This clonotype has ten or more counts. The chain carries TRBV12-3 or TRBV12-4 and TRBJ2-3, with 15 bases aligning to TRBD2. CDR3 size: 16 residues. Germline trimming cut 5 bases from V and 1 base from J; bases unmatched to any gene: 1. The CDR3 here is CASSRTSGGGTDTQYF. CDR3 DNA: TGTGCCAGCAGTCGGACTAGCGGGGGGGGCACAGATACGCAGTATTTT.

The chain carries TRBV15 and TRBJ2-2; no clear D. CDR1 is LNHNV, CDR2 YYDKDF, per germline (reference sequence). The CDR3 runs to 15 residues. V lost 0 bases and J 5 bases, leaving 10 bases between the germline ends. The CDR3 sequence: CATSRDFGFTGELFF. In DNA, the CDR3 is TGTGCCACCAGCAGAGACTTCGGGTTTACCGGGGAGCTGTTTTTT.

In its sample, this clonotype was seen a few times. The chain couples TRBV12-3 or TRBV12-4 to TRBJ1-2; the D is unclear. Deletions cut 7 bases from V and 4 bases from J, with 13 bases between. The CDR3 sequence is 13 residues long. Here the CDR3 reads CASTPGGSYGYTF. The CDR3 bases are TGTGCCAGCACCCCCGGCGGATCCTATGGCTACACCTTC.

For this clonotype: This may arise from a read error, as a much more abundant clone is one base away. V is TRBV12-3 or TRBV12-4 and J is TRBJ2-7; 10 bases match TRBD1. CDR3 length equals 15 residues. Germline trimming cut 9 bases from V and 4 bases from J; bases unmatched to any gene: 12. The chain's CDR3 is CARTLSGTGEYEQYF. CDR3 bases: TGTGCCAGAACCCTCTCGGGGACAGGGGAATACGAGCAGTACTTC.

This clonotype was seen at least ten times. The V and J genes are TRBV7-6 and TRBJ2-7, with D possibly matching TRBD1 (6 bases). The germline V and J ends were trimmed by 4 bases and 2 bases, with 15 bases remaining between them. The CDR3 totals 15 residues. Germline V gene data show CDR1 as SGHVS and CDR2 as FNYEAQ. The chain's CDR3 is CASSSRDTFTYEQYF. DNA for the CDR3: TGTGCCAGCAGCTCCCGGGACACTTTCACCTACGAGCAGTACTTC.

This clonotype has just one count. V usage is TRBV20-1 and J usage is TRBJ1-5; possibly TRBD1 for D (5 bases). Germline V gives CDR1 DFQATT, CDR2 SNEGSKA (reference sequence). The CDR3 length is 14 residues. Trimming stripped 0 bases from V and 3 bases from J, with 9 bases between. DNA of the CDR3: TGCAGTGCTAGAGATCGGGGGAACAATCAGCCCCAGCATTTT. As protein: CSARDRGNNQPQHF.

This clonotype has more than one count but fewer than ten. The chain couples TRBV11-2 to TRBJ2-1; D gene uncertain. Germline-derived CDR1 and CDR2 are SGHAT and FQNNGV. The germline V and J ends were trimmed by 1 base and 8 bases, with 6 bases remaining between them. The CDR3 covers 12 residues. The CDR3 DNA follows: TGTGCCAGCAGCTTAGTGAGCGATGAGCAGTTCTTC. Amino acids: CASSLVSDEQFF. The full variable domain, with the rest looked up from reference TRBV11-2 and TRBJ2-1, is EAGVAQSPRYKIIEKRQSVAFWCNPISGHATLYWYQQILGQGPKLLIQFQNNGVVDDSQLPKDRFSAERLKGVDSTLKIQPAKLEDSAVYLCASSLVSDEQFFGPGTRLTVL.

V gene TRBV27 combines with J gene TRBJ2-1; TRBD1 might be the D (6 bases). Germline CDR1 reads MNHEY; CDR2 reads SMNVEV (reference sequence). V lost 6 bases, J lost 0 bases, and 12 bases lay in between. This CDR3 spans 15 amino acids. CDR3 in DNA: TGTGCCAGCAGAGTCGGACAGAGCTCCTACAATGAGCAGTTCTTC. Residues: CASRVGQSSYNEQFF.

This clonotype was found a few times. The rearrangement uses TRBV5-6 and TRBJ2-5; 8 bases match TRBD2. The ends lost 2 bases at V and 6 bases at J; junction bases unmatched: 3. Germline V gene sequence: CDR1 SGHDT, CDR2 YYEEEE. This CDR3 has 13 amino acids. For the CDR3, the DNA is TGTGCCAGCAGCTTTACTAGCGGCAAGACCCAGTACTTC. It codes for CASSFTSGKTQYF.

The chain joins TRBV5-1 to TRBJ2-7; 8 bases match TRBD1. The germline V gene has CDR1 SGHRS and CDR2 YFSETQ. This CDR3 has 14 residues. Trimming cost V 1 base and J 7 bases; bases outside gene matches: 7. The CDR3 nucleotides read TGCGCCAGCAGCTTGACAGGGGGGATAGTGGAGCAGTACTTC. Its translation is CASSLTGGIVEQYF.

This clonotype appeared many times. The chain employs TRBV28 and TRBJ2-7; D not resolved. The V end lost 3 bases, the J end lost 0 bases, and 9 bases lay between the germline ends. Germline V lookup: CDR1 MDHEN, CDR2 SYDVKM. The CDR3 runs to 14 residues. The CDR3 spells CASSFARASYEQYF. DNA for the CDR3: TGTGCCAGCAGTTTCGCTAGGGCCTCCTACGAGCAGTACTTC.

This clonotype was counted at least ten times. The V gene is TRBV28, the J gene TRBJ1-3; the D gene is possibly TRBD1 (6 bases). Germline CDR1 MDHEN, CDR2 SYDVKM. This CDR3 contains 14 residues. V shed 6 bases and J shed 4 bases, with 13 bases lying between them. In DNA, the CDR3 is TGTGCCAGCAGGCACAGGGATACGGGAAACACCATATATTTT. This codes for CASRHRDTGNTIYF.

This clonotype was seen a handful of times. The chain recombines TRBV5-4 with TRBJ1-2; 8 nucleotides align to TRBD1. Trimming cost V 0 bases and J 4 bases; bases outside gene matches: 8. Germline CDR1 SGHNT, CDR2 YYREEE (reference sequence). The CDR3 runs to 16 residues. The CDR3 protein is CASSLARQGNGYGYTF. The CDR3, as DNA: TGTGCCAGCAGCTTGGCCCGACAGGGGAACGGCTATGGCTACACCTTC.

This clonotype was picked up many times. The chain employs TRBV12-3 or TRBV12-4 and TRBJ1-1; maybe TRBD1 (5 bases). The V end lost 5 bases, the J end lost 2 bases, and 9 bases lay between the germline ends. The CDR3 has 13 residues. In nucleotides, the CDR3 is TGTGCCAGCAGTGGAGGGGATAACACTGAAGCTTTCTTT. It encodes CASSGGDNTEAFF.

J is TRBJ2-1 and V is TRBV9, with a possible D match to TRBD2 (7 bases). There are 16 residues in the CDR3. In germline, CDR1 is SGDLS, CDR2 YYNGEE. Trimming stripped 0 bases from V and 4 bases from J, with 14 bases between. The CDR3: CASSVVRGRGYNEQFF. The CDR3 DNA reads as TGTGCCAGCAGCGTAGTTCGGGGGCGGGGGTACAATGAGCAGTTCTTC.

This clonotype was found many times. This chain joins TRBV19 and TRBJ1-5, with unresolved D. The CDR3 length is 16 residues. Trimming left V 2 bases short and J 0 bases short, with 11 bases between. Germline V gene data show CDR1 as LNHDA and CDR2 as SQIVND (reference sequence). CDR3 residues: CASSIRVRDSNQPQHF. As DNA, the CDR3 is TGTGCCAGTAGTATAAGAGTTAGGGATAGCAATCAGCCCCAGCATTTT.

This clonotype was seen more than once but under ten times. The J gene is TRBJ1-2, the V gene TRBV5-4, with D tentatively TRBD1 (5 bases). Per germline, CDR1 SGHNT and CDR2 YYREEE (reference sequence). V was trimmed by 4 bases and J by 5 bases, leaving 15 bases between them. This CDR3 region has 14 residues. CDR3 nucleotides: TGTGCCAGCAGCCCCTCGATGGGGGGATATGGCTACACCTTC. Its protein is CASSPSMGGYGYTF.

This clonotype was detected ten times or more. The rearrangement links TRBV7-8 to TRBJ2-3, with D possibly matching TRBD2 (5 bases). CDR1 SGHVS and CDR2 FQNEAQ come from the germline V gene. The CDR3 is made up of 14 amino acids. Trimming took 5 bases from V and 6 from J, leaving 15 bases between them. The CDR3 sequence: CASSPPGLGDTQYF. In nucleotides, the CDR3 is TGTGCCAGCAGCCCCCCAGGACTCGGCGATACGCAGTATTTT.